This TCR beta chain was profiled in a study of blood T cell repertoires in COVID-19 (dated by TCRdb to about 2020). In the study overall: Samples covering the acute and convalescent phases of COVID-19 were provided by collaborators in the United States, Italy and Spain. The material from the prospective study consisted of cDNA or gDNA derived from T cells, B-cell-depleted T cells, or PBMCs. The dataset comprised deeply sampled blood TCRbeta repertoires from subjects exposed to, actively infected with, or recovered from COVID-19. The repertoires were made available in a free public database intended to serve as a resource for research on the immune response to SARS-CoV-2. Samples were obtained from the ongoing ImmuneRACE study (first 160 participants) and from about 1,300 subjects provided by 6 global collaborators. A de-identified subject ID, COVID-19 status, age in years and sex were almost always included in the sample metadata. Where HLA class I and class II types were available, the types were taken from metadata supplied by the sample provider, not from assay-based typing. The investigation overall reported the following: Clinical and demographic metadata were provided uncurated, with the amount varying by source and participant.

Each collaborating institution followed its own protocols to collect whole blood in K2EDTA tubes. For TCRbeta analysis, collaborators shipped samples in one of three forms: frozen whole blood, isolated PBMCs, or DNA extracted from either of those sample types. TCRbeta CDR3 regions were amplified from genomic DNA using the immunoSEQ Assay, a bias-controlled multiplex PCR. On the authors' methods: The number of nucleated cells in each sample was estimated from the amplification of reference gene primers within the assay. To quantify the absolute abundance of each unique TCRbeta CDR3 rearrangement, sequence reads were collapsed and filtered. For each sample, productive Simpson clonality was calculated as the square root of Simpson's diversity index over productive rearrangements. TCRdb holds this immuneACCESS table with in-frame rearrangements only. Some clones are missing; in checked studies, unresolved V genes explain under half, and the rest has no known cause. That table furnishes V, J and clone size, whereas the DNA furnished D and trimming. The sample has about 31,000 clones on record, just over 90% of them singletons. The ten largest clonotypes hold under 4.5% of the sample.

In regard to this clone: Its cognate antigen has yet to be identified. No per-base quality is available; no much larger clone lies one base away.

V ends up 1 base short and J 5 bases short, with an unmatched junction base count of 3. From the germline V gene, CDR1 is LGHNA and CDR2 is YSLEER. The CDR3 contains 15 residues, cysteine and phenylalanine counted. The CDR3 DNA has 45 bases and is translated from base 1. The source of this sequence is a man in his sixties with acute or convalescent COVID-19. The rearranged segments are TRBV4-3 and TRBJ2-2, with 8 central nucleotides matching TRBD1. The sequencing input was peripheral blood. In nucleotide form, the sequence is TGCGCCAGCAGCCAAGGACAGGGGCGGACCGGGGAGCTGTTTTTT. This sequence encodes CASSQGQGRTGELFF.